A selection of T cell receptor beta chains follows, all from one sample in a study of response to subunit inactivated influenza vaccine. TCRdb fed the RT-PCR reads into MiXCR, producing one record per CDR3 protein. The sample lists about half a million distinct CDR3 sequences, 25% seen once, with approximately 1.9% in the top ten. This specimen was CD4+ T cells sorted from PBMCs, taken 5 days after vaccination. The receptors stem from a man aged 50-59 years who received an inactivated influenza vaccine. Both conserved end residues are trimmed from each CDR3. Not every row has a clone size; where given, it reads once, few, many or a size class.

V: TRBV28
J: TRBJ2-7
size: once
CDR3: ASSSFGPSGYEQY

V: TRBV6-2/TRBV6-3
J: TRBJ2-4
size: few
CDR3: ASNAQGRRNIQY

V: TRBV3-1
J: TRBJ2-5
size: .
CDR3: ASSYRTGRETQY

V: TRBV7-9
J: TRBJ2-2
size: .
CDR3: ASSPVGDRVTGELF

V: TRBV4-3
J: TRBJ2-5
size: .
CDR3: ASSQDTAQETQY

V: TRBV4-2
J: TRBJ2-1
size: .
CDR3: ASSQDRLAQNEQF

V: TRBV6-2/TRBV6-3
J: TRBJ2-3
size: few
CDR3: ASSDMNTQY

V: TRBV28
J: TRBJ1-2
size: .
CDR3: ASSLRDTSYT

V: TRBV20-1
J: TRBJ2-5
size: .
CDR3: SASSSQVQTQY

V: TRBV5-1
J: TRBJ1-2
size: .
CDR3: ASRVERDGYT

V: TRBV10-3
J: TRBJ2-1
size: few
CDR3: AAAGGGTYNEQF

V: TRBV20-1
J: TRBJ2-3
size: .
CDR3: SGGLAGSTDTQY

V: TRBV28
J: TRBJ2-3
size: few
CDR3: ASHRRGASGTDTQY

V: TRBV24-1
J: TRBJ2-4
size: few
CDR3: ATSETGDIQY

V: TRBV9
J: TRBJ2-3
size: .
CDR3: ASSVGSSGHTDTQY

V: TRBV5-1
J: TRBJ2-5
size: .
CDR3: ASSLGVGTETQY

V: TRBV7-9
J: TRBJ2-7
size: few
CDR3: ASSTLGEQY

V: TRBV12-3/TRBV12-4
J: TRBJ2-3
size: .
CDR3: ASSFFGGSGTDTQY

V: TRBV3-1
J: TRBJ2-7
size: .
CDR3: ASSPTSPSSYEQY

V: TRBV3-1
J: TRBJ2-5
size: few
CDR3: ASSQAPTSGQETQY

V: TRBV29-1
J: TRBJ1-3
size: .
CDR3: SVAGGDVNTIY

V: TRBV6-2/TRBV6-3
J: TRBJ2-5
size: few
CDR3: ASLDWETQY

V: TRBV27
J: TRBJ2-1
size: .
CDR3: ASSLSWSGEQF

V: TRBV29-1
J: TRBJ2-2
size: .
CDR3: SVEEPNNTGELF

V: TRBV10-2
J: TRBJ1-1
size: .
CDR3: ASSESWVTEAF

V: TRBV11-1
J: TRBJ2-7
size: few
CDR3: ASSLTASTEQY

V: TRBV5-1
J: TRBJ2-1
size: .
CDR3: ASSPDGTGYVEQF

V: TRBV11-1
J: TRBJ1-1
size: .
CDR3: ASSTSRDRFQAF

V: TRBV3-1
J: TRBJ2-5
size: few
CDR3: ASSQMTAETQY

V: TRBV6-2/TRBV6-3
J: TRBJ2-1
size: .
CDR3: ASSYDGLAGRNEQF

V: TRBV6-2/TRBV6-3
J: TRBJ1-6
size: .
CDR3: ASSYRGPLSSPLH

V: TRBV20-1
J: TRBJ2-5
size: few
CDR3: SAREATGRETQY

V: TRBV6-1
J: TRBJ2-3
size: few
CDR3: ASRNGQFTDTQY

V: TRBV11-2
J: TRBJ2-7
size: few
CDR3: ASSFFRDRKGYEQY

V: TRBV5-5
J: TRBJ2-3
size: .
CDR3: ASSITAEYTQY

V: TRBV20-1
J: TRBJ1-1
size: .
CDR3: SARDLDRVNTEAF

V: TRBV28
J: TRBJ2-5
size: few
CDR3: ASSYRTQETQY

V: TRBV4-1
J: TRBJ2-5
size: .
CDR3: ASSQGSGTGQKTQY

V: TRBV20-1
J: TRBJ2-7
size: few
CDR3: SAGDPGAYEQY

V: TRBV24-1
J: TRBJ1-2
size: few
CDR3: ATSDTDRDYT

V: TRBV5-1
J: TRBJ2-7
size: few
CDR3: ASGTTGGAYEQY

V: TRBV2
J: TRBJ2-6
size: .
CDR3: ASSEAPSGANVLT

V: TRBV29-1
J: TRBJ1-1
size: .
CDR3: SVDGSGHEAF

V: TRBV5-1
J: TRBJ2-1
size: many
CDR3: ASSFSGTSINEQF

V: TRBV12-3/TRBV12-4
J: TRBJ1-5
size: many
CDR3: ASSFSGNNQPQH

V: TRBV5-5
J: TRBJ2-2
size: few
CDR3: ASSLTSANTGELF

V: TRBV18
J: TRBJ2-1
size: .
CDR3: ASSPPSSRHEQF

V: TRBV10-3
J: TRBJ2-1
size: few
CDR3: AIFGGLAGDSEQF

V: TRBV7-2
J: TRBJ2-5
size: few
CDR3: ASSLRAPGSRETQY

V: TRBV5-1
J: TRBJ1-4
size: .
CDR3: ASSLDGRATNEKLF

V: TRBV20-1
J: TRBJ2-1
size: few
CDR3: SASLDRGNEQF

V: TRBV10-2
J: TRBJ2-3
size: .
CDR3: ASSERAGAADTQY

V: TRBV7-9
J: TRBJ1-1
size: .
CDR3: ASSYRGSEGNTEAF

V: TRBV28
J: TRBJ2-1
size: .
CDR3: ASRTKYRQTSGSSINEQF